The next 16 T cell receptor beta chains were all read from a single sample in a study of T cell responses to AZD1222 COVID-19 vaccine. Assay used: immunoSEQ multiplex PCR; TCRdb lists only in-frame clones, some missing. The repertoire holds 150,000 to 250,000 clones, with approximately 93% as singletons. The specimen comprised peripheral blood, sampled 28 days after the second AZD1222 dose. The receptors shown here come from an adult who received the AZD1222 COVID-19 vaccine.

This clone was seen a single time. This sequence joins TRBV7-9 and TRBJ1-1, with D perhaps TRBD1 (5 bases). Trimming left V 5 bases short and J 2 bases short, with 9 bases between. The CDR3 runs 13 residues. Germline V gene sequence: CDR1 SEHNR, CDR2 FQNEAQ (reference sequence). The DNA for the CDR3 is TGTGCCAGCAGCCCGGACACAAACACTGAAGCTTTCTTT. It encodes CASSPDTNTEAFF.

This rearrangement joins TRBV2 to TRBJ1-2; the match to TRBD1 covers 7 bases. Trimming at V came to 1 base and at J to 1 base, leaving 6 bases not matched to a gene. The CDR3 length is 16 residues. Germline V gene data show CDR1 as SNHLY and CDR2 as FYNNEI. The CDR3 DNA is TGTGCCAGCAGTGAAGATCGGGACAGTGGTAACTATGGCTACACCTTC. This translates into CASSEDRDSGNYGYTF.

The J gene is TRBJ2-7, the V gene TRBV5-1; a possible D gene is TRBD2 (6 bases). Deletions cut 0 bases from V and 6 bases from J, with 10 bases between. The germline V gene has CDR1 SGHRS and CDR2 YFSETQ. CDR3 size: 13 residues. CDR3 in DNA: TGCGCCAGCAGCTTGGAGGGGACTTTCGAGCAGTACTTC. Translating gives CASSLEGTFEQYF. Looking up the rest from reference TRBV5-1 and TRBJ2-7 gives the full variable domain: KAGVTQTPRYLIKTRGQQVTLSCSPISGHRSVSWYQQTPGQGLQFLFEYFSETQRNKGNFPGRFSGRQFSNSRSEMNVSTLELGDSALYLCASSLEGTFEQYFGPGTRLTVT.

V usage is TRBV12-3 or TRBV12-4 and J usage is TRBJ2-2, with TRBD2 as a possible D gene (5 bases). The CDR3 has 13 amino acids. V lost 6 bases, J lost 5 bases, and 10 bases lay in between. The chain's CDR3 is CASSLGVTGELFF. The CDR3 nucleotides read TGTGCCAGCAGCCTGGGAGTGACCGGGGAGCTGTTTTTT.

The V gene is TRBV27, the J gene TRBJ1-1; D unclear. V dropped 2 bases and J dropped 6 bases, with 7 bases sitting between them. Germline V CDR1 and CDR2: MNHEY, SMNVEV (reference sequence). This CDR3 comprises 12 residues. CDR3 in amino acids: CASSLSSPEAFF. In DNA, the CDR3 is TGTGCCAGCAGTTTAAGTTCTCCTGAAGCTTTCTTT.

The chain recombines TRBV21-1 with TRBJ1-4. TRBV21-1 is shown as a pseudogene. The CDR3 length is 16 residues. The CDR3 DNA sequence: TGTGCCAGCAGCCCCCCTGGGGAGGTAACTAATGAAAAACTGTTTTTT. Its protein product is CASSPPGEVTNEKLFF.

The rearrangement links TRBV5-4 to TRBJ2-2, with TRBD1 matching 10 bases. From germline, CDR1 is SGHNT and CDR2 YYREEE (reference sequence). V gave up 3 bases and J gave up 4 bases; unmatched junction bases: 0. The CDR3 sequence is 14 residues long. CDR3 nucleotides: TGTGCCAGCAGCTGGGACAGGGGCACCGGGGAGCTGTTTTTT. It is translated as CASSWDRGTGELFF.

V usage is TRBV5-6 and J usage is TRBJ2-7; weak D call: TRBD2 (5 bases). Germline V gene lookup returns CDR1 SGHDT and CDR2 YYEEEE. Trimming removed 4 bases at V and 3 bases at J, with 14 bases between. The CDR3 is 14 residues long. The CDR3 region has the DNA TGTGCCAGCAGCCCTACAGAGACTAACTACGAGCAGTACTTC. Encoded protein: CASSPTETNYEQYF.

The chain joins TRBV2 to TRBJ1-4; TRBD1 agrees at 7 bases. CDR1 SNHLY and CDR2 FYNNEI come from the germline V gene. The V gene end was trimmed by 6 bases and the J gene end by 8 bases; junction bases not matched to a gene: 12. The CDR3 consists of 15 residues. In DNA, the CDR3 is TGTGCCAGCAGCCCCGGGACAGCTGGTAGAGAAAAACTGTTTTTT. Protein sequence: CASSPGTAGREKLFF.

The chain has TRBV28 and TRBJ2-7; 8 bases are a match to TRBD1. The CDR3 is 14 residues long. Trimming at V came to 1 base and at J to 7 bases, leaving 6 bases not matched to a gene. Germline V gene lookup returns CDR1 MDHEN and CDR2 SYDVKM. The CDR3 nucleotides read TGTGCCAGCAGTTTATTCAGGGGGCTGAGAGAGCAGTACTTC. Protein sequence: CASSLFRGLREQYF.

This chain uses TRBV18 with TRBJ1-4; no reliable D call. V lost 2 bases, J lost 0 bases, and 7 bases lay in between. The CDR3 covers 15 residues. Germline V CDR1 and CDR2: KGHSH, LQKENI. Here the CDR3 reads CASSPGFATNEKLFF. The CDR3 DNA reads TGTGCCAGCTCACCAGGATTTGCAACTAATGAAAAACTGTTTTTT.

Written as DNA, the CDR3 is TGTGCCAGCAGCCTTGGGGCAGCGGGGGCGAACACCGGGGAGCTGTTTTTT. This translates into CASSLGAAGANTGELFF. The chain uses TRBV5-4 and TRBJ2-2; 8 bases line up with TRBD2. The CDR3 has 17 amino acids. The germline CDR1 and CDR2 sequences are SGHNT and YYREEE (reference sequence). V lost 4 bases, J lost 0 bases, and 8 bases stayed unmatched.

This rearrangement joins TRBV14 to TRBJ1-1; no definite D call. V was cut by 5 bases and J by 1 base, with 8 bases left in between. CDR3 size: 13 residues. The germline CDR1 and CDR2 sequences are SGHDN and FVKESK. CDR3 coding DNA: TGTGCCAGCAGCTTACAACAGAACACTGAAGCTTTCTTT. Encoded protein: CASSLQQNTEAFF.

V gene TRBV28 combines with J gene TRBJ2-2; 8 nucleotides align to TRBD1. The V and J ends lost 5 bases and 4 bases, in that order; junction bases with no gene match: 6. Germline values: CDR1 MDHEN, CDR2 SYDVKM. CDR3 size: 15 residues. The CDR3 region is CASSTDRGRTGELFF. Written as DNA, the CDR3 is TGTGCCAGCAGTACCGACAGGGGTCGCACCGGGGAGCTGTTTTTT.

The rearrangement links TRBV5-1 to TRBJ1-5; D is undetermined. Germline V CDR1 and CDR2: SGHRS, YFSETQ. CDR3 length: 15 amino acids. Trimming shortened V by 5 bases and J by 0 bases, and 12 bases separated the two germline ends. In DNA form, the CDR3 reads TGCGCCAGCAGACCAACCGGTGGTAGCAATCAGCCCCAGCATTTT. Translated: CASRPTGGSNQPQHF.

The genes are TRBV12-2 and TRBJ2-7; the D call of TRBD2 is as the table states it, not checked on the DNA. TRBV12-2 has pseudogene status. CDR3 size: 15 residues. The DNA for the CDR3 is TGTGCAAGTCGCTTAAAAAGGCGGGAGGGTGGCGAGCAGTACTTC. Its protein product is CASRLKRREGGEQYF.